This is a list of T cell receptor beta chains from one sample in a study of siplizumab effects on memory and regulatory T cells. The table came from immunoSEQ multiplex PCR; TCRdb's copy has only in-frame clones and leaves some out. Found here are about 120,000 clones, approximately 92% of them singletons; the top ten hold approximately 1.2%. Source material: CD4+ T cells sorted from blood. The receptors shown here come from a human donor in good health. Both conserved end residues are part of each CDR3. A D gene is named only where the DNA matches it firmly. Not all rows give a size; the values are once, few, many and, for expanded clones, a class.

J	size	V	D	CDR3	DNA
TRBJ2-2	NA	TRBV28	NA	CASSTPTGELFF	TGTGCCAGCAGTACACCCACCGGGGAGCTGTTTTTT
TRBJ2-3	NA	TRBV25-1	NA	CASSYGGPSTDTQYF	TGTGCCAGCAGCTACGGGGGACCTAGCACAGATACGCAGTATTTT
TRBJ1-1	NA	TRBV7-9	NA	CASSPTGGTEAFF	TGTGCCAGCAGCCCAACGGGGGGCACTGAAGCTTTCTTT
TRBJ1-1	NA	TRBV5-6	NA	CASGPRTARTEAFF	TGTGCCAGCGGACCCAGGACAGCGAGGACTGAAGCTTTCTTT
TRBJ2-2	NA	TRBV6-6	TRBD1	CASSPPGQGTTGELFF	TGTGCCAGCAGTCCCCCGGGACAGGGCACTACCGGGGAGCTGTTTTTT
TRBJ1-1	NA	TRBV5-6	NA	CASSFSGRGEAFF	TGTGCCAGCAGCTTTTCGGGGCGGGGTGAAGCTTTCTTT
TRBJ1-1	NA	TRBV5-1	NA	CASSRASRVNTEAFF	TGCGCCAGCAGCCGGGCTTCACGGGTGAACACTGAAGCTTTCTTT
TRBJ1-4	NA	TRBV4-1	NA	CASSQPAHGAEKLFF	TGCGCCAGCAGCCAGCCCGCACATGGGGCTGAAAAACTGTTTTTT
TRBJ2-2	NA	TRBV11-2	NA	CASSWGQNTGELFF	TGTGCCAGCAGCTGGGGACAGAACACCGGGGAGCTGTTTTTT
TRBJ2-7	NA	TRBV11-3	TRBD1	CASSLGTGAYEQYF	TGTGCCAGCAGCTTAGGGACAGGGGCCTACGAGCAGTACTTC
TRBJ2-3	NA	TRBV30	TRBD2	CAWSAPGLAGADTQYF	TGTGCCTGGAGTGCCCCGGGACTAGCGGGAGCAGATACGCAGTATTTT
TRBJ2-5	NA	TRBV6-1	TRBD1	CASSGQTGGGQTQYF	TGTGCCAGCAGTGGCCAGACAGGGGGCGGGCAGACCCAGTACTTC
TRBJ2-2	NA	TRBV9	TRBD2	CASSARGSGGSTGELFF	TGTGCCAGCAGCGCCCGGGGTAGCGGGGGGAGCACCGGGGAGCTGTTTTTT
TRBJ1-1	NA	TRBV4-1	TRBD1	CASSQQGDTEAFF	TGCGCCAGCAGCCAACAGGGGGACACTGAAGCTTTCTTT
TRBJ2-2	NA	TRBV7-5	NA	CARSWPGLVYTGELFF	TGTGCCAGAAGCTGGCCGGGACTAGTCTACACCGGGGAGCTGTTTTTT
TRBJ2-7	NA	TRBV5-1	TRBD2	CASSFVPGLGTYEQYF	TGCGCCAGCAGCTTCGTGCCGGGACTAGGAACCTACGAGCAGTACTTC
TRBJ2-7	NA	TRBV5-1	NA	CASSLLSSGEQYF	TGCGCCAGCAGCTTGCTCTCAAGCGGCGAGCAGTACTTC
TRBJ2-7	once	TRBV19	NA	CASSLEGEQYF	TGTGCCAGTAGTCTGGAGGGCGAGCAGTACTTC
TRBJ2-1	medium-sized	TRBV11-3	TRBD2	CASSLQGLAGNNEQFF	TGTGCCAGCAGCTTACAGGGCCTAGCGGGGAACAATGAGCAGTTCTTC
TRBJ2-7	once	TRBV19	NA	CASSRHRAPTSYEQYF	TGTGCCAGTAGTAGACACCGGGCCCCCACCTCCTACGAGCAGTACTTC
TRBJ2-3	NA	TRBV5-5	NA	CASSYQPVGTDTQYF	TGTGCCAGCAGCTACCAGCCGGTCGGTACAGATACGCAGTATTTT
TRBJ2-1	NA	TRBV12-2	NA	CASRSRLAGGFIDEQFF	TGTGCAAGTCGCTCCCGACTAGCGGGGGGGTTTATAGATGAGCAGTTCTTC
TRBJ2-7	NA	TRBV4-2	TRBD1	CASSQDRDRRTYEQYF	TGTGCCAGCAGCCAAGACCGGGACAGGAGAACCTACGAGCAGTACTTC
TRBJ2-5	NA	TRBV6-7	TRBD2	CASRDVTSGLQTQYF	TGTGCCAGCAGGGATGTGACTAGCGGTTTGCAGACCCAGTACTTC
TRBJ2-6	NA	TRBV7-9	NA	CASSSASGANVLTF	TGTGCCAGCAGCTCGGCCAGTGGGGCCAACGTCCTGACTTTC
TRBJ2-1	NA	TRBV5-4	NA	CASSYRAGDNEQFF	TGTGCCAGCAGCTACCGGGCAGGGGACAATGAGCAGTTCTTC
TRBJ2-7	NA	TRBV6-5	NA	CASTFGYEQYF	TGTGCCAGCACATTCGGGTACGAGCAGTACTTC
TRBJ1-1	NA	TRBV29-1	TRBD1	CSVEGRGRSTEAFF	TGCAGCGTTGAGGGCAGGGGGCGTAGCACTGAAGCTTTCTTT
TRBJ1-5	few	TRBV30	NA	CAWSVDGNQPQHF	TGTGCCTGGAGTGTAGATGGCAATCAGCCCCAGCATTTT
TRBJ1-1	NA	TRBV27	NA	CASSLTGTTEAFF	TGTGCCAGCAGTTTAACCGGGACAACTGAAGCTTTCTTT
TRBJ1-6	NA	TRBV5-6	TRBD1	CASSLTGVESPLHF	TGTGCCAGCAGCCTTACAGGGGTAGAGTCACCCCTCCACTTT
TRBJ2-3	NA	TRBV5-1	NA	CASSLAPRDTQYF	TGCGCCAGCAGCTTGGCCCCGAGAGATACGCAGTATTTT
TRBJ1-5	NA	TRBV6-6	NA	CASSTDTGYKPQHF	TGTGCCAGCAGTACGGACACCGGGTATAAGCCCCAGCATTTT
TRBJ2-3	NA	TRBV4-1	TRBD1	CASSQDFTGGAMDTQYF	TGCGCCAGCAGCCAAGATTTTACAGGGGGCGCGATGGATACGCAGTATTTT
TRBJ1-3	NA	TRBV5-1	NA	CASSSDGSGNTIYF	TGCGCCAGCAGCTCGGACGGCTCTGGAAACACCATATATTTT
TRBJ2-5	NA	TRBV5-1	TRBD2	CASSLQRGKETQYF	TGCGCCAGCAGCTTGCAGCGGGGGAAAGAGACCCAGTACTTC